Following are 30 T cell receptor beta chains from one sample sequenced in a study of blood T cell repertoires in COVID-19. Only in-frame clones appear in the TCRdb table, and some are missing; sequencing was by immunoSEQ multiplex PCR. The sample has 51,000 or so clones; approximately 80% are singletons. The specimen was peripheral blood. Receptors originate from a man aged 70-80 years with active COVID-19.

About this clone: Other DNA sequences of this sample code for an identical CDR3. The V and J genes are TRBV29-1 and TRBJ2-3, with D possibly matching TRBD2 (6 bases). The germline V and J ends were trimmed by 4 bases and 6 bases, with 11 bases remaining between them. Germline CDR1 reads SQVTM; CDR2 reads ANQGSEA. This CDR3 is 12 amino acids long. CDR3 amino acids: CSVGQGGDTQYF. The CDR3 DNA is TGCAGCGTTGGGCAGGGAGGCGATACGCAGTATTTT.

This clone has only a few counts. The V call is TRBV7-8, the J call TRBJ2-2, with 8 bases identical to TRBD1. J lost 8 bases, V lost 1 base, and 6 bases had no gene match. There are 15 residues in the CDR3. From germline, CDR1 is SGHVS and CDR2 FQNEAQ. CDR3 in amino acids: CASSLGSGGGGELFF. CDR3 coding DNA: TGTGCCAGCAGCTTAGGATCAGGGGGCGGTGGGGAGCTGTTTTTT.

This clone was seen a handful of times. The rearrangement uses TRBV6-5 and TRBJ1-6; D may be TRBD1 (6 bases). The CDR3 covers 13 residues. Germline CDR1 reads MNHEY; CDR2 reads SVGAGI. V lost 6 bases and J 13 bases, leaving 16 bases between the germline ends. The DNA of the CDR3 is TGTGCCAGCAGGGCCGGGACATCTTTCCCCCTCCACTTT. It is translated as CASRAGTSFPLHF.

The chain is built from TRBV5-5 and TRBJ2-7; TRBD1 aligns across 9 bases. Trimming removed 3 bases from V and 3 bases from J; junction bases left unmatched: 4. This CDR3 comprises 14 residues. Per germline, CDR1 SGHKS and CDR2 YYEKEE (reference sequence). The CDR3: CASSSGQGLYEQYF. Written as DNA, the CDR3 is TGTGCCAGCAGCTCGGGACAGGGACTCTACGAGCAGTACTTC.

The rearrangement joins TRBV19 to TRBJ2-2, with D hard to call. Germline CDR1 is LNHDA and CDR2 is SQIVND (reference sequence). CDR3 size: 17 residues. The V end was cut by 1 base, the J end by 1 base, with 13 bases between. Written as DNA, the CDR3 is TGTGCCAGTAGTATAGCGGTGATAGCTGGGAACACCGGGGAGCTGTTTTTT. As protein: CASSIAVIAGNTGELFF.

The CDR3 DNA follows: TGCGCCAGCAGCTTGGTTGCGGGGGGGCTCGCAGATACGCAGTATTTT. Residues: CASSLVAGGLADTQYF. The chain combines TRBV5-1 with TRBJ2-3, with TRBD2 matching over 9 bases. Per germline, CDR1 SGHRS and CDR2 YFSETQ. The ends lost 0 bases at V and 4 bases at J; junction bases unmatched: 6. The CDR3 runs 16 residues. Full variable domain (remainder filled in from reference TRBV5-1 and TRBJ2-3): KAGVTQTPRYLIKTRGQQVTLSCSPISGHRSVSWYQQTPGQGLQFLFEYFSETQRNKGNFPGRFSGRQFSNSRSEMNVSTLELGDSALYLCASSLVAGGLADTQYFGPGTRLTVL.

This sequence joins TRBV7-8 and TRBJ2-1, with a possible D match to TRBD1 (6 bases). The V gene lost 4 bases and the J gene lost 8 bases, with 15 bases spanning the gap. CDR1 and CDR2 (germline): SGHVS, FQNEAQ. CDR3 length: 14 residues. CDR3: CASSSARDIYEQFF. For the CDR3, the DNA is TGTGCCAGCAGCTCCGCAAGGGACATCTATGAGCAGTTCTTC.

The chain combines TRBV5-8 with TRBJ1-1; 7 bases fit TRBD1. The V gene's germline CDR1 is SGHTS and CDR2 YDEGEE. This CDR3 has 14 amino acids. J was trimmed by 5 bases and V by 4 bases; bases with no gene match: 8. The CDR3 DNA reads TGTGCCAGCAGCAAACAGGGGCTAGTGACTGAAGCTTTCTTT. Amino acids: CASSKQGLVTEAFF.

The V and J genes are TRBV6-2 or TRBV6-3 and TRBJ1-2; D remains ambiguous. The germline V and J ends were trimmed by 7 bases and 4 bases, with 13 bases remaining between them. Germline CDR1 is MNHEY and CDR2 is SVGEGT. This CDR3 is 13 amino acids long. Here the CDR3 reads CASTPGVAYGYTF. As DNA, the CDR3 is TGTGCCAGCACCCCCGGGGTGGCCTATGGCTACACCTTC.

The rearrangement joins TRBV5-4 to TRBJ2-3, with 7 bases lining up with TRBD2. Germline CDR1 SGHNT, CDR2 YYREEE (reference sequence). This CDR3 is 16 amino acids long. Germline trimming cut 1 base from V and 2 bases from J; bases unmatched to any gene: 7. CDR3 bases: TGTGCCAGCAGCTTGAGTCCTAGCGGATCCACAGATACGCAGTATTTT. It translates to CASSLSPSGSTDTQYF.

This clone appeared a single time. The V gene is TRBV7-2, the J gene TRBJ1-5, with TRBD1 matching over 9 bases. V lost 5 bases, J lost 4 bases, and 6 bases stayed unmatched. Germline CDR1 is SGHTA and CDR2 is FQGNSA. The CDR3 is made up of 15 amino acids. The CDR3 coding sequence is TGTGCCAGCAGCGCCCCCGGGACAGGGAATCAGCCCCAGCATTTT. Protein sequence: CASSAPGTGNQPQHF.

The chain carries TRBV27 and TRBJ2-1; 9 bases line up with TRBD2. Germline V gene lookup returns CDR1 MNHEY and CDR2 SMNVEV (reference sequence). J lost 3 bases, V lost 5 bases, and 11 bases had no gene match. The CDR3 is 17 amino acids. The CDR3 nucleotides read TGTGCCAGCAGTAGGGGAAGCGGGGGGAGTCGCTACAATGAGCAGTTCTTC. Protein sequence: CASSRGSGGSRYNEQFF.

The table lists this clone with a few counts. The V call is TRBV28, the J call TRBJ2-2; possibly TRBD2 for D (5 bases). Trimming removed 5 bases at V and 6 bases at J, with 13 bases between. CDR1 is MDHEN and CDR2 is SYDVKM in the germline V gene. CDR3 size: 14 residues. The CDR3 nucleotides are TGTGCCAGCAGTCCACCCTCGGAGGCCGGGGAGCTGTTTTTT. This gives the protein CASSPPSEAGELFF. Full variable domain (outside the CDR3, taken from reference TRBV28 and TRBJ2-2): DVKVTQSSRYLVKRTGEKVFLECVQDMDHENMFWYRQDPGLGLRLIYFSYDVKMKEKGDIPEGYSVSREKKERFSLILESASTNQTSMYLCASSPPSEAGELFFGEGSRLTVL.

The chain joins TRBV9 to TRBJ2-3, with a tentative D call TRBD2 (5 bases). The CDR3 is 13 residues long. Trimming stripped 6 bases from V and 1 base from J, with 9 bases between. Per the germline V gene, CDR1 is SGDLS and CDR2 is YYNGEE. In DNA form, the CDR3 reads TGTGCCAGCACTTCCGGGGGCACAGATACGCAGTATTTT. Encoded protein: CASTSGGTDTQYF.

A single count supports this clone. The chain carries TRBV23-1 and TRBJ2-5; 8 positions agree with TRBD2. TRBV23-1 is designated an ORF whose function remains uncertain. The CDR3 has 17 amino acids. The ends lost 3 bases at V and 1 base at J; junction bases unmatched: 10. CDR3 sequence: CASSQSRVGGAQETQYF. CDR3 sequence (DNA): TGCGCCAGCAGTCAGTCCAGGGTCGGGGGGGCCCAAGAGACCCAGTACTTC.

The V and J genes are TRBV7-9 and TRBJ1-2, with 9 bases that match TRBD1. Per germline, CDR1 SEHNR and CDR2 FQNEAQ (reference sequence). The CDR3 contains 15 residues. V lost 5 bases, J lost 2 bases, and 6 bases stayed unmatched. The CDR3: CASSALGQGNYGYTF. In DNA form, the CDR3 reads TGTGCCAGCAGCGCGCTAGGACAGGGGAACTATGGCTACACCTTC.

The gene calls are TRBV28 and TRBJ1-6, with D maybe TRBD1 (6 bases). Germline loops: CDR1 MDHEN, CDR2 SYDVKM. The CDR3 has 13 residues. With 5 bases removed from V and 15 bases from J, the gap between germline ends came to 17 bases. The DNA of the CDR3 is TGTGCCAGCAGTCCAGAATGGGGGCAGGTCCTCCACTTT. This encodes CASSPEWGQVLHF.

The chain has TRBV29-1 and TRBJ2-2; TRBD2 agrees at 7 bases. V lost 7 bases and J lost 3; bases outside the gene matches: 11. Germline V gene lookup returns CDR1 SQVTM and CDR2 ANQGSEA. This CDR3 contains 15 residues. In DNA form, the CDR3 reads TGCAGCGCTGGCCGTGGGGCGGGGGACACCGGGGAGCTGTTTTTT. Encoded protein: CSAGRGAGDTGELFF.

The genes are TRBV3-1 (or the pseudogene TRBV3-2) and TRBJ2-5, with D perhaps TRBD2 (9 bases). This CDR3 is 16 amino acids long. Germline-derived CDR1 and CDR2 are LGHDT and YNNKEL (reference sequence). The ends were cut back, 1 base at V and 5 bases at J, with 17 bases in the middle. CDR3 amino acids: CASSQVLAGDRETQYF. The CDR3, as DNA: TGTGCCAGCAGCCAAGTCTTAGCGGGGGACAGGGAGACCCAGTACTTC.

V is TRBV11-2 and J is TRBJ2-7; a possible D gene is TRBD2 (6 bases). Germline values: CDR1 SGHAT, CDR2 FQNNGV. This CDR3 region has 16 residues. V lost 6 bases to trimming and J lost 0 bases, with 18 bases between them. The CDR3 coding sequence is TGTGCCAGCAGTTCCTCGGGGGACTCAAGCTCCTACGAGCAGTACTTC. Residues: CASSSSGDSSSYEQYF.

The chain is built from TRBV6-2 or TRBV6-3 and TRBJ2-7, with TRBD1 matching 10 bases. Germline CDR1 reads MNHEY; CDR2 reads SVGEGT. Losses at the gene ends were 6 bases for V and 4 bases for J; bases not matched to a gene: 6. The CDR3 runs 14 residues. CDR3 sequence (DNA): TGTGCCAGCAGCCTGACAGGGGGCCTATACGAGCAGTACTTC. Amino acids: CASSLTGGLYEQYF.

The chain links TRBV9 to TRBJ1-2, with a tentative D call TRBD1 (5 bases). With 0 bases removed from V and 5 bases from J, the gap between germline ends came to 14 bases. The CDR3 covers 15 residues. CDR1 and CDR2 from the germline V gene are SGDLS and YYNGEE. CDR3 residues: CASSVGTGLSYGYTF. The CDR3 DNA reads as TGTGCCAGCAGCGTAGGCACAGGCTTGAGTTATGGCTACACCTTC. Combining the CDR3 with reference TRBV9 and TRBJ1-2 gives the whole variable domain DSGVTQTPKHLITATGQRVTLRCSPRSGDLSVYWYQQSLDQGLQFLIQYYNGEERAKGNILERFSAQQFPDLHSELNLSSLELGDSALYFCASSVGTGLSYGYTFGSGTRLTVV.

The V and J genes are TRBV4-3 and TRBJ2-4; 10 nucleotides match TRBD1. Trimming at V came to 1 base and at J to 1 base, leaving 4 bases not matched to a gene. CDR3 length: 17 residues. The germline V gene has CDR1 LGHNA and CDR2 YSLEER. The CDR3: CASSQGQGAGAKNIQYF. The CDR3 DNA is TGCGCCAGCAGCCAAGGACAGGGGGCTGGTGCCAAAAACATTCAGTACTTC.

The genes are TRBV2 and TRBJ1-4, with 9 bases matching TRBD1. CDR3 size: 15 residues. V trimming: 5 bases; J trimming: 7 bases; junction bases outside the gene matches: 8. CDR1 and CDR2 (germline): SNHLY, FYNNEI. This CDR3 is CASSTSQGAGEKLFF. CDR3 nucleotides: TGTGCCAGCAGTACGTCACAGGGGGCCGGTGAAAAACTGTTTTTT.

This clone appeared a few times. This chain connects TRBV7-9 to TRBJ2-1; maybe TRBD2 (6 bases). The CDR3 covers 16 residues. V lost 5 bases and J lost 6, with 20 bases in between. Per germline, CDR1 SEHNR and CDR2 FQNEAQ (reference sequence). The CDR3 DNA follows: TGTGCCAGCAGCCCGAGTCCCGGGGGTAGTTTCAATGAGCAGTTCTTC. Its protein product is CASSPSPGGSFNEQFF.

V gene TRBV9 combines with J gene TRBJ2-7, with 7 bases that match TRBD1. Trimming cost V 4 bases and J 3 bases; bases outside gene matches: 13. The CDR3 spans 16 residues. Germline V lookup: CDR1 SGDLS, CDR2 YYNGEE. The CDR3 DNA reads TGTGCCAGCAGCCCCCTCCACGGGACAGCAGTCTACGAGCAGTACTTC. Translating gives CASSPLHGTAVYEQYF.

V usage is TRBV6-5 and J usage is TRBJ2-7; 9 bases align to TRBD1. Germline V CDR1 and CDR2: MNHEY, SVGAGI. The CDR3 is 14 residues long. V dropped 5 bases and J dropped 5; count of bases not matched to a gene: 7. CDR3 loop: CASSNRGPHDEQYF. The CDR3 DNA sequence: TGTGCCAGCAGTAACAGGGGGCCCCACGACGAGCAGTACTTC.

The chain combines TRBV2 with TRBJ1-2; TRBD1 aligns across 7 bases. The CDR3 runs 15 residues. The V gene's germline CDR1 is SNHLY and CDR2 FYNNEI. J lost 7 bases, V lost 6 bases, and 14 bases had no gene match. This chain's CDR3 is CASREPGTDFSGYTF. The CDR3 DNA reads TGTGCCAGCAGAGAGCCCGGGACAGATTTTAGTGGCTACACCTTC.

The chain employs TRBV7-9 and TRBJ1-1, with D uncertain. The CDR3 covers 13 residues. Germline assignment: CDR1 SEHNR and CDR2 FQNEAQ (reference sequence). The germline V and J ends were trimmed by 5 bases and 1 base, with 8 bases remaining between them. In nucleotides, the CDR3 is TGTGCCAGCAGCCCCCACTCGAACACTGAAGCTTTCTTT. Amino acids: CASSPHSNTEAFF. The whole variable domain, filled in from reference TRBV7-9 and TRBJ1-1, reads DTGVSQNPRHKITKRGQNVTFRCDPISEHNRLYWYRQTLGQGPEFLTYFQNEAQLEKSRLLSDRFSAERPKGSFSTLEIQRTEQGDSAMYLCASSPHSNTEAFFGQGTRLTVV.

The J gene is TRBJ2-7, the V gene TRBV10-3, with 14 bases identical to TRBD2. V was clipped by 4 bases and J by 4 bases; unmatched bases: 3. The CDR3 is made up of 15 amino acids. Germline CDR1 and CDR2: ENHRY and SYGVKD. CDR3 sequence reads: CAISAGTSGGYEQYF. CDR3 bases: TGTGCCATCAGTGCTGGGACTAGCGGGGGTTACGAGCAGTACTTC.